This TCR beta chain comes out of a study of monozygotic twins with inflammatory bowel disease. Study-level points and caveats: In the analysis, different T cell subtypes could not be told apart.

Looked up from germline, CDR1 is SGHAT and CDR2 is FQNNGV. CDR3 length equals 12 residues. As for this clonotype: Its antigen remains unknown.

Input per TCR library consisted of 3500 ng of total RNA. TCRdb reprocessed the 5' RACE reads and stores each CDR3 protein as one record, lacking DNA. The listing contains about 350,000 distinct CDR3 sequences. Isolation of total RNA was performed on whole blood, with no prior T cell sorting. The clonotype was recovered from a human donor with ulcerative colitis or Crohn's disease, or a healthy co-twin of an affected twin (not recorded which). The sequenced sample was blood. The rearrangement links TRBV11-2 to TRBJ2-7. The CDR3 region is CASIHSTPEQYF.